One sample yielded the 8 T cell receptor beta chains listed below, sequenced in a study of T cell responses to AZD1222 COVID-19 vaccine. The repertoire was sequenced with immunoSEQ multiplex PCR; TCRdb's copy has only in-frame clones and lacks some. The sample lists fewer than 85,000 clones, 90% occurring once. The source was peripheral blood, collected on day 0 of AZD1222 vaccination. These receptors all stem from an adult in good health.

The rearrangement links TRBV6-5 to TRBJ1-1; 7 positions agree with TRBD1. Germline V CDR1 and CDR2: MNHEY, SVGAGI. V shed 10 bases and J 1 base; nucleotides not matched to a gene: 6. The CDR3 covers 13 residues. CDR3 bases: TGTGCCACCTGGCGGACAGGGAACACTGAAGCTTTCTTT. It is translated as CATWRTGNTEAFF.

The V and J genes are TRBV7-2 and TRBJ2-5; 8 positions agree with TRBD1. The CDR3 is 14 residues long. The V gene end was trimmed by 2 bases and the J gene end by 6 bases; junction bases not matched to a gene: 5. From germline, CDR1 is SGHTA and CDR2 FQGNSA. Here the CDR3 reads CASSLPGGAQTQYF. In DNA form, the CDR3 reads TGTGCCAGCAGCTTACCAGGGGGCGCCCAGACCCAGTACTTC.

CDR3 DNA: TGTGCCAGCATATTCGGGACTAGCGGGGCCACCGGGGAGCTGTTTTTT. Translation gives CASIFGTSGATGELFF. The chain combines TRBV2 with TRBJ2-2, with 13 bases matching TRBD2. The CDR3 runs 16 residues. The germline V gene has CDR1 SNHLY and CDR2 FYNNEI. V shed 7 bases, J shed 4 bases, and the junction held 6 bases outside the gene matches.

Here the CDR3 DNA reads TGTGCCAGCAGCTGGGACAGCAATGAGCAGTTCTTC. Its translation: CASSWDSNEQFF. The V and J genes are TRBV5-4 and TRBJ2-1; 7 bases are a match to TRBD1. Germline CDR1 reads SGHNT; CDR2 reads YYREEE (reference sequence). Trimming took 3 bases from V and 6 from J; bases not matched to a gene: 0. The CDR3 runs to 12 residues.

The V call is TRBV4-2, the J call TRBJ1-3; D is unresolved. Trimming removed 0 bases from V and 4 bases from J, with 1 base in between. The germline CDR1 and CDR2 sequences are LGHNA and YNFKEQ. The CDR3 sequence is 12 residues long. In DNA, the CDR3 is TGTGCCAGCAGCCAAGAAGGAAACACCATATATTTT. It is translated as CASSQEGNTIYF.

V usage is TRBV6-1 and J usage is TRBJ2-7; no firm D call. CDR1 is MNHNS, CDR2 SASEGT, per germline. With 2 bases removed from V and 2 bases from J, the gap between germline ends came to 13 bases. The CDR3 length is 15 residues. CDR3 nucleotide sequence: TGTGCCAGCAGTGAAAAGCACCCTGAGGCCTACGAGCAGTACTTC. This codes for CASSEKHPEAYEQYF.

This clone was seen a single time. The gene calls are TRBV6-5 and TRBJ1-1; tentatively, D is TRBD1 (5 bases). The CDR3 is made up of 13 amino acids. Germline V gene data show CDR1 as MNHEY and CDR2 as SVGAGI. V dropped 0 bases and J dropped 10 bases, with 12 bases sitting between them. DNA of the CDR3: TGTGCCAGCAGTTACTCGAGAGGGGTGGTAGCTTTCTTT. Translated: CASSYSRGVVAFF.

The chain recombines TRBV4-1 with TRBJ1-1; D is possibly TRBD1 (5 bases). Germline lookup yields CDR1 MGHRA and CDR2 YSYEKL. The CDR3 sequence is 15 residues long. V was clipped by 4 bases and J by 8 bases, with 20 bases between them. CDR3 region: CASSRNPGALNEAFF. The CDR3 nucleotides read TGCGCCAGCAGCCGAAATCCCGGGGCCTTAAACGAAGCTTTCTTT.